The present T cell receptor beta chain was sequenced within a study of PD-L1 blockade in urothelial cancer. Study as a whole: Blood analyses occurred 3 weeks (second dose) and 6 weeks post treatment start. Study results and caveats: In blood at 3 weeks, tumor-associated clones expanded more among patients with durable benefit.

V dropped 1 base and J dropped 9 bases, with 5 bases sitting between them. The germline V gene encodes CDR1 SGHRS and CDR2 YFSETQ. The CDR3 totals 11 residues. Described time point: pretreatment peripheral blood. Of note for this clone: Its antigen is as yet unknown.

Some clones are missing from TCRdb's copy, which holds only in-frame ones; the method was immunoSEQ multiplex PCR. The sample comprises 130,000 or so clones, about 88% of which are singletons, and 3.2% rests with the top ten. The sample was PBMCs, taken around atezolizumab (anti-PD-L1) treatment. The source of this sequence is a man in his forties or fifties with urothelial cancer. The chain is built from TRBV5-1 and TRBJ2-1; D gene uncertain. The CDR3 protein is CASSLNGEQFF. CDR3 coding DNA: TGCGCCAGCAGCTTGAACGGTGAGCAGTTCTTC. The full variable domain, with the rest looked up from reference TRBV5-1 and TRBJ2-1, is KAGVTQTPRYLIKTRGQQVTLSCSPISGHRSVSWYQQTPGQGLQFLFEYFSETQRNKGNFPGRFSGRQFSNSRSEMNVSTLELGDSALYLCASSLNGEQFFGPGTRLTVL.